These 12 T cell receptor beta chains share one sample of origin, sequenced in a study of cytomegalovirus exposure and HLA in healthy donors. 13 Jbeta primers and 60 Vbeta primers were used for the PCR. Clones were sequenced by immunoSEQ multiplex PCR, and TCRdb holds only the in-frame ones, with some missing. The sample lists 150,000 or so clones; about 80% were seen once. What was sequenced was PBMCs. The receptors shown here come from a woman between 40 and 55 years old in good health and CMV-seronegative.

Note on this clone: An end of the junction differs from the germline gene, which may be a read error. The chain combines TRBV7-9 with TRBJ2-3; 9 nucleotides match TRBD2. Germline-derived CDR1 and CDR2 are SEHNR and FQNEAQ (reference sequence). This CDR3 has 15 amino acids. CDR3 sequence: CSSSFGGGGTDTQYF. The CDR3 DNA reads TGTTCCAGCAGCTTTGGCGGGGGGGGCACAGATACGCAGTATTTT. Supplemented by reference TRBV7-9 and TRBJ2-3, the full variable domain reads DTGVSQNPRHKITKRGQNVTFRCDPISEHNRLYWYRQTLGQGPEFLTYFQNEAQLEKSRLLSDRFSAERPKGSFSTLEIQRTEQGDSAMYLCSSSFGGGGTDTQYFGPGTRLTVL.

Here the CDR3 reads CASSQEVILAGGLGLRETQYF. The CDR3, as DNA: TGCGCCAGCAGCCAAGAAGTGATACTAGCGGGGGGGCTTGGTTTAAGAGAGACCCAGTACTTC. V and J are TRBV4-3 and TRBJ2-5; the match to TRBD2 covers 13 bases. CDR3 length: 21 residues. Germline assignment: CDR1 LGHNA and CDR2 YSLEER. Losses at the gene ends were 0 bases for V and 4 bases for J; bases not matched to a gene: 17.

The chain carries TRBV7-3 and TRBJ1-6; maybe TRBD1 (5 bases). In germline, CDR1 is SGHTA, CDR2 FQGTGA. V was clipped by 2 bases and J by 10 bases, with 12 bases between them. The CDR3 totals 14 residues. The CDR3 nucleotides are TGTGCCAGCAGCTTACGGGGGGGTGGGTCACCCCTCCACTTT. Its translation: CASSLRGGGSPLHF.

The chain's CDR3 is CASSNGLEEQYF. CDR3 DNA sequence: TGTGCCAGTAGTAATGGCCTAGAAGAGCAGTACTTC. V usage is TRBV19 and J usage is TRBJ2-7; D gene ambiguous. CDR1 is LNHDA, CDR2 SQIVND, per germline (reference sequence). V dropped 4 bases and J dropped 7 bases, with 11 bases sitting between them. The CDR3 is made up of 12 amino acids.

The V call is TRBV10-2, the J call TRBJ1-4, with D tentatively TRBD1 (6 bases). CDR1 WSHSY and CDR2 SAAADI come from the germline V gene. There are 13 residues in the CDR3. The germline V and J ends were trimmed by 3 bases and 7 bases, with 9 bases remaining between them. The CDR3 nucleotides are TGCGCCAGCAGTGACCAGGGGAGTGAAAAACTGTTTTTT. Amino acid sequence: CASSDQGSEKLFF.

The genes are TRBV29-1 and TRBJ1-5; D might be TRBD1 (5 bases). The CDR3 extends over 12 amino acids. V was trimmed by 4 bases and J by 4 bases, leaving 8 bases between them. Germline CDR1 SQVTM, CDR2 ANQGSEA. The CDR3 reads CSVGTGNQPQHF. In DNA form, the CDR3 reads TGCAGCGTTGGAACAGGAAATCAGCCCCAGCATTTT. Variable domain in full (rest from reference TRBV29-1 and TRBJ1-5): SAVISQKPSRDICQRGTSLTIQCQVDSQVTMMFWYRQQPGQSLTLIATANQGSEATYESGFVIDKFPISRPNLTFSTLTVSNMSPEDSSIYLCSVGTGNQPQHFGDGTRLSIL.

The V call is TRBV28, the J call TRBJ1-1; D is perhaps TRBD1 (6 bases). CDR1 is MDHEN, CDR2 SYDVKM, per germline. Trimming cost V 3 bases and J 11 bases, with 10 bases left between them. The CDR3 contains 11 residues. The CDR3 nucleotides read TGTGCCAGCAGTTTGACAGGCTGGGCTTTCTTT. Translating it yields CASSLTGWAFF.

This clone appeared a single time. V gene TRBV28 combines with J gene TRBJ1-3; D remains ambiguous. The CDR3 consists of 17 residues. The germline V and J ends were trimmed by 2 bases and 1 base, with 15 bases remaining between them. Germline loops: CDR1 MDHEN, CDR2 SYDVKM. The DNA of the CDR3 is TGTGCCAGCAGTTTAGAATTCCAGCGACTTTCTGGAAACACCATATATTTT. The encoded protein is CASSLEFQRLSGNTIYF.

The chain couples TRBV19 to TRBJ1-5; 12 bases are a match to TRBD1. V shed 6 bases and J 7 bases; nucleotides not matched to a gene: 7. There are 15 residues in the CDR3. Germline CDR1 and CDR2: LNHDA and SQIVND (reference sequence). The CDR3 region is CASRGGTGGHQPQHF. The CDR3 nucleotides are TGTGCCAGTAGGGGGGGGACAGGGGGCCACCAGCCCCAGCATTTT.

The chain links TRBV2 to TRBJ1-5; D remains unclear. The CDR3 runs 13 residues. The V gene lost 6 bases and the J gene lost 6 bases, with 12 bases spanning the gap. Germline CDR1 is SNHLY and CDR2 is FYNNEI. Written as DNA, the CDR3 is TGTGCCAGCAGCGGAGGGTACAGTCAGCCCCAGCATTTT. Translation: CASSGGYSQPQHF.

The chain is built from TRBV4-3 and TRBJ2-2; 8 bases are a match to TRBD2. Germline V CDR1 and CDR2: LGHNA, YSLEER. This CDR3 region has 17 residues. Losses at the gene ends were 1 base for V and 2 bases for J; bases not matched to a gene: 6. CDR3 residues: CASSQGQRGPNTGELFF. The CDR3 DNA follows: TGCGCCAGCAGCCAAGGGCAGCGGGGGCCAAACACCGGGGAGCTGTTTTTT.

The chain couples TRBV7-6 to TRBJ2-3; 11 bases align to TRBD2. From germline, CDR1 is SGHVS and CDR2 FNYEAQ. The CDR3 runs to 15 residues. J lost 3 bases, V lost 4 bases, and 3 bases had no gene match. CDR3 coding DNA: TGTGCCAGCAGCTCCTTAGCGGGGGGGACAGATACGCAGTATTTT. Translated, it gives CASSSLAGGTDTQYF.